This record looks at one TCR beta chain sequence and its context. This sample stems from a study of cytomegalovirus exposure and HLA in healthy donors. Study summary: Most donors, 70% to 85% of a few hundred genotyped, fell in the Caucasian-associated ancestry cluster.

The PCR used 60 Vbeta and 13 Jbeta primers. Data came from immunoSEQ multiplex PCR; TCRdb stores just in-frame clones and leaves some out. The sample includes some 60,000 clones, roughly 80% of them seen just once. Sampled while nominally healthy, donors likely had unrecorded immune exposures. Germline V CDR1 and CDR2: LGHNA, YSLEER. The CDR3 contains 15 residues. The receptor was derived from a human donor in good health. The sequencing sample was made of PBMCs. The V and J genes are TRBV4-3 and TRBJ2-5; 7 bases line up with TRBD1. Matching the DNA end better, TRBJ2-7 makes the J call doubtful. The CDR3 loop reads CASSDRAKIGYEQYF. The CDR3 nucleotides read TGCGCCAGCTCCGACAGGGCCAAAATCGGCTACGAGCAGTACTTC.